Listed below are T cell receptor beta chains from one sample, sequenced in a study of cytomegalovirus exposure and HLA in healthy donors. Libraries were prepared by immunoSEQ multiplex PCR; TCRdb keeps only in-frame clonotypes and omits some of them. This sample yields some 150,000 clones, of which 70% to 90% are seen a single time; roughly 2.4% belongs to the top ten. The specimen sequenced was PBMCs. The receptor source for this set is a woman between 18 and 29 years old in good health and CMV-seronegative. CDR3s include the opening cysteine and the closing phenylalanine or tryptophan. The D gene is left open where the match is weak. Only some rows state a clone size, as once, few, many or a class for expanded clones.

d_gene	v_gene	abundance	j_gene	CDR3nt	CDR3aa
TRBD2	TRBV28	NA	TRBJ2-1	TGTGCCAGCAGTTTAAGTCTAGCGGGAGGGCCGGGGGATGAGCAGTTCTTC	CASSLSLAGGPGDEQFF
TRBD1	TRBV18	once	TRBJ1-5	TGTGCCAGCTCTCCGGGACAGGGGTTTGTGGGTAGCAATCAGCCCCAGCATTTT	CASSPGQGFVGSNQPQHF
TRBD1	TRBV10-3	NA	TRBJ1-5	TGTGCCATCAGCTTGACAGGGGATAGCAATCAGCCCCAGCATTTT	CAISLTGDSNQPQHF
NA	TRBV4-1	few	TRBJ2-1	TGCGCCAGCAGCCAAGAATATCTCGGCAGGACTGGTGAGCAGTTCTTC	CASSQEYLGRTGEQFF
NA	TRBV6-1	NA	TRBJ2-3	TGTGCCAGCAGTGAAGATCTCGGCAGGCCCCTACGTCGCCAAGATACGCAGTATTTT	CASSEDLGRPLRRQDTQYF
TRBD2	TRBV11-2	NA	TRBJ2-3	TGTGCCAGCAGCCCCAAGGCGGGACTAAGCACAGATACGCAGTATTTT	CASSPKAGLSTDTQYF
TRBD1	TRBV7-2	NA	TRBJ2-2	TGTGCCAGCAGCGGACAGGGCTACACCGGGGAGCTGTTTTTT	CASSGQGYTGELFF
NA	TRBV7-2	NA	TRBJ2-7	TGTGCCAGCACCGCGACAGGAAACTCCTACGAGCAGTACTTC	CASTATGNSYEQYF
TRBD2	TRBV10-1	NA	TRBJ2-1	TGCGCCAGCAGTACCGGGACTAGCGGGAGTAATGAGCAGTTCTTC	CASSTGTSGSNEQFF
NA	TRBV28	NA	TRBJ1-5	TGTGCCAGCAGTTTAAGAGTTGATCGGCGGATCTATAGCAATCAGCCCCAGCATTTT	CASSLRVDRRIYSNQPQHF
NA	TRBV18	NA	TRBJ1-2	TGTGCCAGCTCACCAACAATGAACAGGGATAATGGCTACACCTTC	CASSPTMNRDNGYTF